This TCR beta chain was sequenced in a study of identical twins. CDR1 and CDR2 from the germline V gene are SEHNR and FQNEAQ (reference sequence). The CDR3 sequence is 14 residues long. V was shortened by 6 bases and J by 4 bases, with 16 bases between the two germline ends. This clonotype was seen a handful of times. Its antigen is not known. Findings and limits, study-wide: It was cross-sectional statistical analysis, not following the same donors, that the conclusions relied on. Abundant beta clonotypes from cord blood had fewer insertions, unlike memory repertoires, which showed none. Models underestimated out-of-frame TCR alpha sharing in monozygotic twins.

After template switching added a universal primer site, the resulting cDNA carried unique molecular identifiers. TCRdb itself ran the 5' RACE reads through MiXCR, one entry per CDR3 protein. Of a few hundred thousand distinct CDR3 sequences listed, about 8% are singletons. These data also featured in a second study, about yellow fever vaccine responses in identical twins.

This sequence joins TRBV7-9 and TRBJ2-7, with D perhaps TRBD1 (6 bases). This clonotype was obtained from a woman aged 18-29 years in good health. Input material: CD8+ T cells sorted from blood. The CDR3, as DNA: TGTGCCAGCAGACCACAGGGACCAAGTTACGAGCAGTACTTC. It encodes CASRPQGPSYEQYF.